These 18 T cell receptor beta chains came from one sample sequenced in a study of blood T cells in healthy people across ages (dated by TCRdb to the mid-2010s). The library relied on 5' RACE. Sequencing was performed on an Illumina HiSeq 2500. A second PCR of about 7 to 12 cycles was run with a J-beta primer mix and a sample-barcoded 5' primer. TCRdb ran its own pipeline on the public reads, namely fastp trimming at Q25 and MiXCR clone calling, and kept in-frame beta chains. Merged by CDR3 protein, the rows form single entries marked with the most common genes and DNA. Present in this sample are hundreds of thousands of distinct CDR3 sequences, around 62% of which were seen just once. The leading ten clones occupy around a quarter of the sample. Sequenced input: blood. These TCRs come from a man aged 30-40 years in good health.

This clonotype was seen only a few times. This chain uses TRBV6-2 or TRBV6-3 with TRBJ2-7; D perhaps matches TRBD1 (6 bases). The CDR3 covers 14 residues. Looked up from germline, CDR1 is MNHEY and CDR2 is SVGEGT. V was cut by 2 bases and J by 5 bases, with 13 bases left in between. In DNA, the CDR3 is TGTGCCAGCAGTTACATAACAGGGTCGAACGAGCAGTACTTC. This codes for CASSYITGSNEQYF.

This chain connects TRBV3-1 to TRBJ2-1, with D tentatively TRBD1 (5 bases). Trimming stripped 3 bases from V and 6 bases from J, with 12 bases between. This CDR3 region has 14 residues. Germline CDR1 and CDR2: LGHDT and YNNKEL (reference sequence). CDR3 sequence: CASSQYLRGNEQFF. The CDR3 DNA follows: TGTGCCAGCAGCCAGTACCTTAGGGGCAATGAGCAGTTCTTC.

The sample holds a few counts of this clonotype. V and J are TRBV9 and TRBJ2-5; the D gene is possibly TRBD1 (6 bases). V was shortened by 0 bases and J by 3 bases, with 12 bases between the two germline ends. Germline CDR1 SGDLS, CDR2 YYNGEE. This CDR3 comprises 15 residues. The CDR3 spells CASSVEETGKETQYF. In DNA, the CDR3 is TGTGCCAGCAGCGTAGAGGAAACAGGGAAAGAGACCCAGTACTTC. Together with reference TRBV9 and TRBJ2-5, the CDR3 gives the full variable domain: DSGVTQTPKHLITATGQRVTLRCSPRSGDLSVYWYQQSLDQGLQFLIQYYNGEERAKGNILERFSAQQFPDLHSELNLSSLELGDSALYFCASSVEETGKETQYFGPGTRLLVL.

This chain connects TRBV9 to TRBJ2-6; 8 bases are shared with TRBD1. Germline trimming cut 2 bases from V and 4 bases from J; bases unmatched to any gene: 8. Looked up from germline, CDR1 is SGDLS and CDR2 is YYNGEE. The CDR3 consists of 17 residues. CDR3 in amino acids: CASSVLRGHSGANVLTF. The CDR3 nucleotides read TGTGCCAGCAGCGTCCTCAGGGGGCATTCCGGGGCCAACGTCCTGACTTTC.

This clonotype was counted a few times. CDR3 in DNA: TGTGCCAGCAGTCCCGCGGGGGGGCGCTCCTACGAGCAGTACTTC. It codes for CASSPAGGRSYEQYF. This rearrangement joins TRBV6-5 to TRBJ2-7, with TRBD2 matching 9 bases. The ends lost 5 bases at V and 0 bases at J; junction bases unmatched: 5. The CDR3 length is 15 residues. From germline, CDR1 is MNHEY and CDR2 SVGAGI.

This chain uses TRBV9 with TRBJ2-7; 10 bases map to TRBD1. Germline trimming cut 3 bases from V and 8 bases from J; bases unmatched to any gene: 8. This CDR3 region has 14 residues. Germline V CDR1 and CDR2: SGDLS, YYNGEE. CDR3 in DNA: TGTGCCAGCAGCGCGCCGGGACAGGGGACGAAGCAGTACTTC. Its protein is CASSAPGQGTKQYF.

The genes are TRBV6-2 or TRBV6-3 and TRBJ2-1; either TRBD1 or TRBD2 may fit D (5 bases each). Looked up from germline, CDR1 is MNHEY and CDR2 is SVGEGT. V was pared by 6 bases and J by 1 base, with 13 bases between. This CDR3 has 15 amino acids. The CDR3 protein is CASSSRWGSYNEQFF. The DNA for the CDR3 is TGTGCCAGCAGCTCCCGTTGGGGGTCCTACAATGAGCAGTTCTTC.

This clonotype was counted only a few times. The rearrangement joins TRBV7-3 to TRBJ2-6; D is perhaps TRBD1 or TRBD2 (5 bases each). CDR1 and CDR2 (germline): SGHTA, FQGTGA. Trimming shortened V by 4 bases and J by 0 bases, and 10 bases separated the two germline ends. The CDR3 length is 16 residues. CDR3 amino acids: CASSSWDPSGANVLTF. Here the CDR3 DNA reads TGTGCCAGCAGCTCATGGGACCCCTCTGGGGCCAACGTCCTGACTTTC.

This sequence joins TRBV7-2 and TRBJ2-3; 8 bases map to TRBD2. V lost 6 bases, J lost 8 bases, and 13 bases stayed unmatched. The germline V gene encodes CDR1 SGHTA and CDR2 FQGNSA. The CDR3 extends over 15 amino acids. CDR3 residues: CASRRPGLEGSTQYF. The CDR3 DNA reads as TGTGCCAGCAGGCGCCCGGGACTAGAAGGGAGTACGCAGTATTTT.

This chain joins TRBV28 and TRBJ1-5; unclear D gene. V dropped 2 bases and J dropped 9 bases, with 8 bases sitting between them. Looked up from germline, CDR1 is MDHEN and CDR2 is SYDVKM. The CDR3 is made up of 12 amino acids. This chain's CDR3 is CASSLPIRPQHF. The CDR3 DNA follows: TGTGCCAGCAGTTTACCCATCCGGCCCCAGCATTTT.

This chain uses TRBV10-2 with TRBJ1-2; 7 nucleotides agree with TRBD1. CDR3 length: 15 amino acids. V gave up 8 bases and J gave up 3 bases; unmatched junction bases: 12. Germline V gene lookup returns CDR1 WSHSY and CDR2 SAAADI. In nucleotides, the CDR3 is TGCGCCAGCTGGGGACAGACGACCAAGTACTATGGCTACACCTTC. Its protein product is CASWGQTTKYYGYTF.

This chain connects TRBV27 to TRBJ1-2, with 7 bases identical to TRBD1. CDR3 length equals 13 residues. Germline-derived CDR1 and CDR2 are MNHEY and SMNVEV (reference sequence). Unmatched junction bases numbered 6, after V lost 8 bases and J lost 3 bases. CDR3 amino acids: CASGGQDHYGYTF. The CDR3 DNA follows: TGTGCCAGCGGAGGACAGGACCACTATGGCTACACCTTC.

The V gene is TRBV20-1, the J gene TRBJ2-3; TRBD2 matches at 13 bases. J lost 5 bases, V lost 6 bases, and 8 bases had no gene match. CDR3 length: 15 residues. CDR1 DFQATT and CDR2 SNEGSKA come from the germline V gene (reference sequence). CDR3 nucleotide sequence: TGCAGTGCCTGGGGACTAGCGGGGACCCGAGATACGCAGTATTTT. Its protein product is CSAWGLAGTRDTQYF.

The chain recombines TRBV4-3 with TRBJ1-6; D is possibly TRBD1 (6 bases). V lost 0 bases to trimming and J lost 9 bases, with 12 bases between them. The germline V gene encodes CDR1 LGHNA and CDR2 YSLEER. There are 15 residues in the CDR3. CDR3 DNA: TGCGCCAGCAGCCAAGAAGCAGGGGTCGCTTCACCCCTCCACTTT. Translated, it gives CASSQEAGVASPLHF.

This clonotype has only one observation. At one end, the junction sequence differs from germline, possibly due to a read error. The chain employs TRBV5-5 and TRBJ2-5, with a possible D match to TRBD2 (6 bases). Looked up from germline, CDR1 is SGHKS and CDR2 is YYEKEE (reference sequence). CDR3 length: 13 residues. CDR3 residues: CVSSPDGGETQYF. CDR3 DNA: TGTGTCAGCAGCCCAGACGGAGGGGAGACCCAGTACTTC.

This chain joins TRBV7-2 and TRBJ2-4; either TRBD1 or TRBD2 may supply D (5 bases each). The tail of the sequence fits TRBJ2-7 better, so the J call may be wrong. Germline CDR1 is SGHTA and CDR2 is FQGNSA. There are 14 residues in the CDR3. The CDR3 region has the DNA TGTGCCAGCAGCTTCATAGTCGGGGCCCACGAGCAGTACTTC. This sequence encodes CASSFIVGAHEQYF.

This clonotype came up a few times. This chain's CDR3 is CASSSGQTYGYTF. CDR3 sequence (DNA): TGTGCCAGCAGCTCGGGACAAACCTATGGCTACACCTTC. This chain uses TRBV7-2 with TRBJ1-2, with a possible D match to TRBD1 (6 bases). The V end lost 4 bases, the J end lost 4 bases, and 10 bases lay between the germline ends. CDR1 is SGHTA and CDR2 is FQGNSA in the germline V gene. This CDR3 has 13 residues.

This clonotype was observed a few times. J is TRBJ2-4 and V is TRBV10-3; D might be TRBD1 or TRBD2, each matching 5 bases. The CDR3 spans 16 residues. Trimming took off 2 bases at V and 0 bases at J, with 11 bases between the two ends. Germline assignment: CDR1 ENHRY and CDR2 SYGVKD. The CDR3 here is CAISEGGQLAKNIQYF. In DNA form, the CDR3 reads TGTGCCATCAGTGAGGGAGGACAACTAGCCAAAAACATTCAGTACTTC.